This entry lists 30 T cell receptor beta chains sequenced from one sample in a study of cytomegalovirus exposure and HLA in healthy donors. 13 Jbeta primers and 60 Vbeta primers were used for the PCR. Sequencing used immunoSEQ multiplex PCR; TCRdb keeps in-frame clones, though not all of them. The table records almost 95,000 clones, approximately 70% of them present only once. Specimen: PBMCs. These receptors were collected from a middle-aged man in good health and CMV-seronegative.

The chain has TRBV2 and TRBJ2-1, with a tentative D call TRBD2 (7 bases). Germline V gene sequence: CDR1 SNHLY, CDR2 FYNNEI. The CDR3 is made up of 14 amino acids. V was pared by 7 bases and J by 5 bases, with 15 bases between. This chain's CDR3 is CASTGRGGNNEQFF. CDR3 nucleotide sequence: TGTGCCAGCACGGGAAGGGGGGGAAACAATGAGCAGTTCTTC. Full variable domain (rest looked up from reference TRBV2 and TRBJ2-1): EPEVTQTPSHQVTQMGQEVILRCVPISNHLYFYWYRQILGQKVEFLVSFYNNEISEKSEIFDDQFSVERPDGSNFTLKIRSTKLEDSAMYFCASTGRGGNNEQFFGPGTRLTVL.

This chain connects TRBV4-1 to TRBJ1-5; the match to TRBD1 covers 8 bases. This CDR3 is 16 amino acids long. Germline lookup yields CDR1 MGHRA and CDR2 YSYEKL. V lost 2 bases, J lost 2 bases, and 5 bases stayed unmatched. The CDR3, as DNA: TGCGCCAGCAGCCAACAGACAGGGGAAGGCAATCAGCCCCAGCATTTT. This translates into CASSQQTGEGNQPQHF.

The DNA for the CDR3 is TGTGCCAGCAGCCCATTATCCCCAGACTATGGCTACACCTTC. It is translated as CASSPLSPDYGYTF. The genes are TRBV5-4 and TRBJ1-2; unclear D gene. Germline CDR1 SGHNT, CDR2 YYREEE (reference sequence). This CDR3 has 14 amino acids. The V gene lost 4 bases and the J gene lost 3 bases, with 13 bases spanning the gap. Full variable domain (rest looked up from reference TRBV5-4 and TRBJ1-2): ETGVTQSPTHLIKTRGQQVTLRCSSQSGHNTVSWYQQALGQGPQFIFQYYREEENGRGNFPPRFSGLQFPNYSSELNVNALELDDSALYLCASSPLSPDYGYTFGSGTRLTVV.

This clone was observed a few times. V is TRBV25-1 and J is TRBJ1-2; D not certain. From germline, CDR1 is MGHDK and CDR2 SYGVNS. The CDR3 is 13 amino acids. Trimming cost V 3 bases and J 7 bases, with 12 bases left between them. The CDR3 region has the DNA TGTGCCAGCAGTGATTTCACAGCGGTTGGCTACACCTTC. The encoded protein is CASSDFTAVGYTF.

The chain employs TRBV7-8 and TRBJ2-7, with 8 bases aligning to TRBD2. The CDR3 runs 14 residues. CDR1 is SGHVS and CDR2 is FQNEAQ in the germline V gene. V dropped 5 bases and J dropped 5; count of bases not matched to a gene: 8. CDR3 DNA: TGTGCCAGCAGCCCCGGTCTAGCGGGCCACGAGCAGTACGTC. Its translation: CASSPGLAGHEQYV.

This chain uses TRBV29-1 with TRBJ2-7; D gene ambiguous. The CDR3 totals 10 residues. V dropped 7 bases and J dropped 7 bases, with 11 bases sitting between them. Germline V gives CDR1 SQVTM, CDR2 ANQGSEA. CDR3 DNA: TGCAGCGCTCGGCGGCCAGAGCAGTACGTC. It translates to CSARRPEQYV.

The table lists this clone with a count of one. In DNA form, the CDR3 reads TGCGCCAGCAGCTTGGATACAGGGGGCTACGAGCAGTACGTC. It yields the protein CASSLDTGGYEQYV. The chain employs TRBV5-1 and TRBJ2-7, with 8 bases that match TRBD1. J was trimmed by 3 bases and V by 0 bases; bases with no gene match: 2. The CDR3 runs to 14 residues. Per the germline V gene, CDR1 is SGHRS and CDR2 is YFSETQ.

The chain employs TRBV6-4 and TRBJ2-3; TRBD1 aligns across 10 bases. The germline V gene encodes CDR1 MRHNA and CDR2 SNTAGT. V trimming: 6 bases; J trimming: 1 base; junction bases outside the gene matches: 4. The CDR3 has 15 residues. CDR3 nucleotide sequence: TGTGCCAGCAGCGACAGGGGGCAAGGCACAGATACGCAGTATTTT. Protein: CASSDRGQGTDTQYF.

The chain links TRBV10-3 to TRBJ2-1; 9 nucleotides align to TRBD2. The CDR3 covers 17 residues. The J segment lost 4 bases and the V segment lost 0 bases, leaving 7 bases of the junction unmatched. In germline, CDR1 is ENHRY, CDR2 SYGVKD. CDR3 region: CAISESRASGDYNEQFF. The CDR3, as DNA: TGTGCCATCAGTGAGTCGAGAGCTAGCGGGGATTACAATGAGCAGTTCTTC.

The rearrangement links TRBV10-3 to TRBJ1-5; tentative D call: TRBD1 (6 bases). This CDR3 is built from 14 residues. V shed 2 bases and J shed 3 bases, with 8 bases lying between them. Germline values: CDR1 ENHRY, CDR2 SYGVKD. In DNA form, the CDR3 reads TGTGCCATCAGTGAGACAGGGAACAATCAGCCCCAGCATTTT. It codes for CAISETGNNQPQHF.

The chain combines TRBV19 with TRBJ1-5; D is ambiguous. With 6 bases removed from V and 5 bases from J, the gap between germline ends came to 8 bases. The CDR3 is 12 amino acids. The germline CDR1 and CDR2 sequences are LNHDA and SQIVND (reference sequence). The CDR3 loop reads CASRFIDQPQHF. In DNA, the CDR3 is TGTGCCAGTAGGTTCATTGATCAGCCCCAGCATTTT.

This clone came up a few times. CDR3 protein: CAIRAGTDHYEQYV. As DNA, the CDR3 is TGTGCCATCAGAGCCGGGACAGACCACTACGAGCAGTACGTC. The chain recombines TRBV10-3 with TRBJ2-7; TRBD1 matches at 7 bases. CDR1 is ENHRY and CDR2 is SYGVKD in the germline V gene. The CDR3 consists of 14 residues. J was trimmed by 3 bases and V by 6 bases; bases with no gene match: 8.

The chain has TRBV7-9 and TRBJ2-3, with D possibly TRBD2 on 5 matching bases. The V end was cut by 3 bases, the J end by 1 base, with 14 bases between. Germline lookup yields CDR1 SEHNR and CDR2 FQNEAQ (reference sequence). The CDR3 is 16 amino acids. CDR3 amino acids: CASSFLPGTGTDTQYF. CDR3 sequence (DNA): TGTGCCAGCAGCTTCCTACCGGGAACCGGCACAGATACGCAGTATTTT.

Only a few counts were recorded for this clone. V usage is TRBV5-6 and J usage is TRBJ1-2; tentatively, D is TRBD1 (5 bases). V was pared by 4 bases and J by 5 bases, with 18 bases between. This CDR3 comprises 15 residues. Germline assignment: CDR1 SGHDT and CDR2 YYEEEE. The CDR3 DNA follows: TGTGCCAGCAGCGTGGGACTTTCCGGAGTTTATGGCTACACCTTC. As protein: CASSVGLSGVYGYTF.

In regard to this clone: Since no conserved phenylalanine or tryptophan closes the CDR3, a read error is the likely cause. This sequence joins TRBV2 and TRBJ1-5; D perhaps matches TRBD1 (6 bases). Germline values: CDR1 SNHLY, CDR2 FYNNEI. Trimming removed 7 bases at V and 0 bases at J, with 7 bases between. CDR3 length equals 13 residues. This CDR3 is CASNRDSNQPQHV. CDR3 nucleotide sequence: TGTGCCAGCAACAGGGATAGCAATCAGCCCCAGCATGTT.

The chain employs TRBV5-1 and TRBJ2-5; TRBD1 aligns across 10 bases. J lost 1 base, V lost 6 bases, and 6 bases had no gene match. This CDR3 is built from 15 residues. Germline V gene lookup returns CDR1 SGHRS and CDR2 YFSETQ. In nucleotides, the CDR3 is TGCGCCAGCAAAGGACAGGGGGATCTCCAAGAGACCCAGTACTTC. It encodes CASKGQGDLQETQYF.

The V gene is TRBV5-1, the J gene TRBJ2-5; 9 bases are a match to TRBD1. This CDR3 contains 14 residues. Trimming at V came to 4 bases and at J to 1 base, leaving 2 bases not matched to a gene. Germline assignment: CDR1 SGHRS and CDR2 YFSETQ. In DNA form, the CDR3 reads TGCGCCAGCAGCCTACAGGGGGCCCAAGAGACCCAGTACTTC. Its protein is CASSLQGAQETQYF.

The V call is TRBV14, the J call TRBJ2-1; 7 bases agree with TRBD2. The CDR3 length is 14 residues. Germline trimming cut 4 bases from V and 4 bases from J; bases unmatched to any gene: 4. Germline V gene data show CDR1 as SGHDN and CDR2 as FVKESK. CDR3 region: CASSLGLGYNEQFF. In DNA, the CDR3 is TGTGCCAGCAGCCTTGGACTAGGTTACAATGAGCAGTTCTTC.

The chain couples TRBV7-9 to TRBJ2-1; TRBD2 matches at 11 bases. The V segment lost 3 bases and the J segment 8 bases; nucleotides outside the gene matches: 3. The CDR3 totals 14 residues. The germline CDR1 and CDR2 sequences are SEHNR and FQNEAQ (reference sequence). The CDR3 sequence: CASSFGLAGDEQFF. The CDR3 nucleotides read TGTGCCAGCAGCTTCGGACTAGCGGGCGATGAGCAGTTCTTC.

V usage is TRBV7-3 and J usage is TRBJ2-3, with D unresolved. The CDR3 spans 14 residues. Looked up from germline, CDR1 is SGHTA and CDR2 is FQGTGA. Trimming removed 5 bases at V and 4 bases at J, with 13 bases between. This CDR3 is CASSPSMRPDTQYF. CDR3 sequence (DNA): TGTGCCAGCAGCCCCTCAATGCGCCCAGATACGCAGTATTTT.

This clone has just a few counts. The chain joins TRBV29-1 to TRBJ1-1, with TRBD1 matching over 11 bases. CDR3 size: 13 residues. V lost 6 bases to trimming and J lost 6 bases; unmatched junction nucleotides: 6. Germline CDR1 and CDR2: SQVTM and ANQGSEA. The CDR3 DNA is TGCAGCGTGGGATGGGACAGGGGGGCTGAAGCTTTCTTT. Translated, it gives CSVGWDRGAEAFF. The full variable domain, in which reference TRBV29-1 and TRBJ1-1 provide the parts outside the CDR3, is SAVISQKPSRDICQRGTSLTIQCQVDSQVTMMFWYRQQPGQSLTLIATANQGSEATYESGFVIDKFPISRPNLTFSTLTVSNMSPEDSSIYLCSVGWDRGAEAFFGQGTRLTVV.

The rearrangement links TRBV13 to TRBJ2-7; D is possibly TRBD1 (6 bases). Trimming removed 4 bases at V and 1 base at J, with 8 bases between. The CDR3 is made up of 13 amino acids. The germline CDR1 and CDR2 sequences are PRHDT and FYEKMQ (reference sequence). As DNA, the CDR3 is TGTGCCAGCAGCTCCGGACAGTCCTACGAGCAGTACGTC. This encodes CASSSGQSYEQYV.

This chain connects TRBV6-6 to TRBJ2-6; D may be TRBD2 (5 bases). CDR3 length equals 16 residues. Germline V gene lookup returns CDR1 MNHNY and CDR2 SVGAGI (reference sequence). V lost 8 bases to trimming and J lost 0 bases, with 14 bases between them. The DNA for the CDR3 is TGTGCCAGCGAGGGTGAGGAGAGCTCTGGGGCCAACGTCCTGACTTTC. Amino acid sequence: CASEGEESSGANVLTF.

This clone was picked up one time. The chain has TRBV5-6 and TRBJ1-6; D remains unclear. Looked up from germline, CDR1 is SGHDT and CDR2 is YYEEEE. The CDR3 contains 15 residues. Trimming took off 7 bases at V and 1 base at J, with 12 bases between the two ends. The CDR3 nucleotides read TGTGCCAGCCGAGGTTGGAGGTCCTATAATTCACCCCTCCACTTT. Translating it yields CASRGWRSYNSPLHF.

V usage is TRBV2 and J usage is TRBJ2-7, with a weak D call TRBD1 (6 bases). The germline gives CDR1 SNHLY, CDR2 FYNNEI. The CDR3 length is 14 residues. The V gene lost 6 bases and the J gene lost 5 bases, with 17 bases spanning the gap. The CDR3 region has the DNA TGTGCCAGCAGCGTCGGACAGAGAACGAACGAGCAGTACTTC. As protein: CASSVGQRTNEQYF.

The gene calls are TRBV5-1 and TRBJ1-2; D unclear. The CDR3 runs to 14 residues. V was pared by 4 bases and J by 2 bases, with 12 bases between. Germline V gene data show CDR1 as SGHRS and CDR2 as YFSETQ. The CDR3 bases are TGCGCCAGCAGCCCCAGAGGCGTCAACTATGGCTACACCTTC. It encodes CASSPRGVNYGYTF.

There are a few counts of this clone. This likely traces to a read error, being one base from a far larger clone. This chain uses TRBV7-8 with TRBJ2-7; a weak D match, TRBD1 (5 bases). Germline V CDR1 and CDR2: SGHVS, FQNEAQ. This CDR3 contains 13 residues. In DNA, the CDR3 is TGTGCCAGCTGCTTGGGGCAGGCCTACGAGCAGTACTTC. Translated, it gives CASCLGQAYEQYF. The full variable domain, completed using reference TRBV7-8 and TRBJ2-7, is GAGVSQSPRYKVAKRGQDVALRCDPISGHVSLFWYQQALGQGPEFLTYFQNEAQLDKSGLPSDRFFAERPEGSVSTLKIQRTQQEDSAVYLCASCLGQAYEQYFGPGTRLTVT.

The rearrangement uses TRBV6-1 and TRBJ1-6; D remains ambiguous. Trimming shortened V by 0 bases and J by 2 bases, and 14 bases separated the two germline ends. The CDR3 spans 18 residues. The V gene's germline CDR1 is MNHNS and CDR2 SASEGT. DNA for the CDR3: TGTGCCAGCAGTGAAGCGCTTCCGGGGTCAGCCTATAATTCACCCCTCCACTTT. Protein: CASSEALPGSAYNSPLHF.

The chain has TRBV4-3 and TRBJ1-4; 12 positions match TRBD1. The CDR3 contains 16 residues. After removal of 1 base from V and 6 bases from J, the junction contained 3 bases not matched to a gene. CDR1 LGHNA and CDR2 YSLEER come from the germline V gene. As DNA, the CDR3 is TGCGCCAGCAGCCAAGGAAGGGACAGGGGGCATGAAAAACTGTTTTTT. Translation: CASSQGRDRGHEKLFF.

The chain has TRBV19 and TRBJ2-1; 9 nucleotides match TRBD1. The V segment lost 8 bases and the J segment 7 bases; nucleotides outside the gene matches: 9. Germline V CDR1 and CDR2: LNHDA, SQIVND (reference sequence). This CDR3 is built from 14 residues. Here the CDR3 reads CASGDRVYWNEQFF. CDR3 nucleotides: TGTGCCAGTGGGGACAGGGTTTACTGGAATGAGCAGTTCTTC. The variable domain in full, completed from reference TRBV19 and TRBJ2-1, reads DGGITQSPKYLFRKEGQNVTLSCEQNLNHDAMYWYRQDPGQGLRLIYYSQIVNDFQKGDIAEGYSVSREKKESFPLTVTSAQKNPTAFYLCASGDRVYWNEQFFGPGTRLTVL.